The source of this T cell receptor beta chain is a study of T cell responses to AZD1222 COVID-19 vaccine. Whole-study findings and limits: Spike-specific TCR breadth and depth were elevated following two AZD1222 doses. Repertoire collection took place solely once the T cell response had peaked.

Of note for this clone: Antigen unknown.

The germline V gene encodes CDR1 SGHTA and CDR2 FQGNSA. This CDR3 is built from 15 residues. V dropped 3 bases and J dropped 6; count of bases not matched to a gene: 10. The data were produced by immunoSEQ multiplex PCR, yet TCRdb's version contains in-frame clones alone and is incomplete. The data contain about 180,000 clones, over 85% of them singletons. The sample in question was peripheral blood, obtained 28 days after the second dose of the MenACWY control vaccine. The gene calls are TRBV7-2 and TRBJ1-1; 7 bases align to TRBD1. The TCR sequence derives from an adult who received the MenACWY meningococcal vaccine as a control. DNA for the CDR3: TGTGCCAGCAGCTTGTTCAGGGGGTATGGATCTGAAGCTTTCTTT. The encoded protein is CASSLFRGYGSEAFF.